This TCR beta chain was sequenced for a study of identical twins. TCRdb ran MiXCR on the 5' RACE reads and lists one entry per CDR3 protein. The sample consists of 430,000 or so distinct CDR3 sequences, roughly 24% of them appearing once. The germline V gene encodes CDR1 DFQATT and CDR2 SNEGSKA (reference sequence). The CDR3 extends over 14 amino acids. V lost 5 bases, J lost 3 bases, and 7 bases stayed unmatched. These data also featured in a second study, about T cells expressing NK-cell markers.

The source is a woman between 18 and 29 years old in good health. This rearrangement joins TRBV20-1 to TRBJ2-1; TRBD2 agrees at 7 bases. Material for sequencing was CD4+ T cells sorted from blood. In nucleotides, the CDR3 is TGCAGTGCTTACGGGGGGTCGGTCTACAATGAGCAGTTCTTC. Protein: CSAYGGSVYNEQFF.